These 27 T cell receptor beta chains share one sample of origin, sequenced in a study of blood T cell repertoires in COVID-19. Data came from immunoSEQ multiplex PCR; TCRdb stores just in-frame clones and leaves some out. The sample shows about 260,000 clones, approximately 87% of them seen only once. Input material: peripheral blood. The receptors derive from a human donor in a cohort sampled during active COVID-19.

The chain couples TRBV6-6 to TRBJ2-4, with 7 bases lining up with TRBD1. The CDR3 covers 16 residues. V dropped 6 bases and J dropped 3; count of bases not matched to a gene: 11. Germline V gives CDR1 MNHNY, CDR2 SVGAGI (reference sequence). The CDR3 nucleotides are TGTGCCAGCAGAGACCCAGGGGGTATAGACAAAAACATTCAGTACTTC. Residues: CASRDPGGIDKNIQYF.

V is TRBV15 and J is TRBJ1-2; D call uncertain. Germline CDR1 reads LNHNV; CDR2 reads YYDKDF (reference sequence). V was clipped by 1 base and J by 6 bases, with 21 bases between them. The CDR3 covers 17 residues. CDR3 in DNA: TGTGCCACCAGCAGAGGAGTCGGGAAGGACTTGCGAGATGGCTACACCTTC. This gives the protein CATSRGVGKDLRDGYTF.

The chain links TRBV19 to TRBJ1-5; TRBD1 is a possible D gene (6 bases). V dropped 7 bases and J dropped 9 bases, with 22 bases sitting between them. The CDR3 contains 15 residues. Germline CDR1 reads LNHDA; CDR2 reads SQIVND (reference sequence). This chain's CDR3 is CASTALPGGDGPQHF. CDR3 in DNA: TGTGCCAGTACCGCCCTACCGGGGGGCGATGGGCCCCAGCATTTT.

The rearrangement uses TRBV6-1 and TRBJ1-5; 11 positions match TRBD1. Per the germline V gene, CDR1 is MNHNS and CDR2 is SASEGT. The CDR3 covers 15 residues. J gave up 6 bases and V 1 base, and 2 bases lay outside the gene matches. CDR3 amino acids: CASSEGTGGGQPQHF. The CDR3 DNA reads TGTGCCAGCAGTGAAGGGACAGGGGGCGGTCAGCCCCAGCATTTT.

V and J are TRBV4-2 and TRBJ2-1, with TRBD2 matching over 8 bases. Germline V gene sequence: CDR1 LGHNA, CDR2 YNFKEQ. The ends lost 1 base at V and 0 bases at J; junction bases unmatched: 8. The CDR3 spans 18 residues. The CDR3 loop reads CASSQVPGLGPSYNEQFF. In nucleotides, the CDR3 is TGTGCCAGCAGCCAAGTCCCGGGACTAGGACCCTCCTACAATGAGCAGTTCTTC.

The gene calls are TRBV19 and TRBJ2-2, with D perhaps matching TRBD2 (6 bases). This CDR3 has 16 residues. V was cut by 8 bases and J by 6 bases, with 22 bases left in between. Per the germline V gene, CDR1 is LNHDA and CDR2 is SQIVND (reference sequence). CDR3 DNA sequence: TGTGCCAGTCGTTCTTTCGGGACTCAAGGATCCGGGGAGCTGTTTTTT. Amino acids: CASRSFGTQGSGELFF.

CDR3 nucleotides: TGTGCCAGCAGCCACAAGCGGGAGCGAGAGACCCAGTACTTC. Protein: CASSHKRERETQYF. J is TRBJ2-5 and V is TRBV3-1 (or the pseudogene TRBV3-2); 8 positions agree with TRBD2. The CDR3 consists of 14 residues. Germline CDR1 is LGHDT and CDR2 is YNNKEL (reference sequence). V lost 3 bases, J lost 4 bases, and 4 bases stayed unmatched.

The chain couples TRBV21-1 to TRBJ2-3; whether TRBD2, the table's D call, matches the DNA was not checked. TRBV21-1 is a documented pseudogene. The CDR3 runs to 16 residues. The CDR3 DNA sequence: TGTGCCAGCAGAAGGACTAGCGGAGCTAGCACAGATACGCAGTATTTT. Its protein is CASRRTSGASTDTQYF.

This chain joins TRBV5-4 and TRBJ2-5; D may be TRBD2 (6 bases). The germline CDR1 and CDR2 sequences are SGHNT and YYREEE (reference sequence). Trimming cost V 0 bases and J 1 base, with 13 bases left between them. CDR3 length equals 16 residues. In DNA, the CDR3 is TGTGCCAGCAGCTTGGAGGGCGGGGACCTCCAAGAGACCCAGTACTTC. Translated: CASSLEGGDLQETQYF.

This clone was observed a single time. The V call is TRBV4-3, the J call TRBJ1-2, with D unresolved. The CDR3 covers 15 residues. Germline CDR1 LGHNA, CDR2 YSLEER. Trimming stripped 0 bases from V and 2 bases from J, with 10 bases between. For the CDR3, the DNA is TGCGCCAGCAGCCAAGAACACAACCTCAACTATGGCTACACCTTC. This encodes CASSQEHNLNYGYTF.

The chain employs TRBV6-5 and TRBJ2-1, with TRBD1 as a possible D gene (6 bases). The CDR3 loop spans 15 amino acids. Germline CDR1 reads MNHEY; CDR2 reads SVGAGI. V was pared by 5 bases and J by 7 bases, with 18 bases between. As DNA, the CDR3 is TGTGCCAGCAGTCCGGCAGGGGTAGGCGGGAATGAGCAGTTCTTC. It codes for CASSPAGVGGNEQFF.

The chain uses TRBV27 and TRBJ2-5; 14 bases fit TRBD2. V lost 7 bases, J lost 3 bases, and 4 bases stayed unmatched. The CDR3 covers 15 residues. Germline-derived CDR1 and CDR2 are MNHEY and SMNVEV (reference sequence). The CDR3 region has the DNA TGTGCCAGCACCGGACTAGCGGGGGGAAAAGAGACCCAGTACTTC. It specifies CASTGLAGGKETQYF.

This chain uses TRBV3-1 (or the pseudogene TRBV3-2) with TRBJ2-1; no clear D. V was shortened by 1 base and J by 10 bases, with 5 bases between the two germline ends. Germline CDR1 and CDR2: LGHDT and YNNKEL (reference sequence). This CDR3 comprises 11 residues. The chain's CDR3 is CASSQVGEQFF. DNA for the CDR3: TGTGCCAGCAGCCAAGTGGGCGAGCAGTTCTTC.

The rearrangement uses TRBV14 and TRBJ1-1; D gene ambiguous. The CDR3 sequence is 14 residues long. Trimming left V 2 bases short and J 0 bases short, with 7 bases between. Germline CDR1 is SGHDN and CDR2 is FVKESK. CDR3 amino acids: CASSQNILNTEAFF. The CDR3 bases are TGTGCCAGCAGCCAAAATATATTGAACACTGAAGCTTTCTTT.

The chain is built from TRBV7-9 and TRBJ2-1; TRBD1 is a possible D gene (6 bases). The CDR3 loop spans 18 amino acids. Trimming removed 5 bases from V and 0 bases from J, with 20 bases in between. The germline V gene has CDR1 SEHNR and CDR2 FQNEAQ (reference sequence). In nucleotides, the CDR3 is TGTGCCAGCAGCGGCTCCGGGACCAGGGGAAGCTCCTACAATGAGCAGTTCTTC. Translation gives CASSGSGTRGSSYNEQFF.

The gene calls are TRBV27 and TRBJ2-5; D is uncertain. This CDR3 spans 11 amino acids. Germline V gives CDR1 MNHEY, CDR2 SMNVEV (reference sequence). As DNA, the CDR3 is TGTGCTAACAGAGTCGAAGAGACCCAGTACTTC. Protein: CANRVEETQYF.

The chain has TRBV7-9 and TRBJ2-5; 9 bases are shared with TRBD2. This CDR3 has 15 amino acids. Trimming cost V 3 bases and J 5 bases; bases outside gene matches: 7. CDR1 and CDR2 (germline): SEHNR, FQNEAQ (reference sequence). CDR3 sequence: CASSLSSGEGETQYF. In DNA form, the CDR3 reads TGTGCCAGCAGCTTGTCTAGCGGGGAGGGGGAGACCCAGTACTTC.

The chain has TRBV27 and TRBJ2-2; 8 bases agree with TRBD1. J gave up 6 bases and V 3 bases, and 6 bases lay outside the gene matches. Germline V lookup: CDR1 MNHEY, CDR2 SMNVEV (reference sequence). The CDR3 runs 15 residues. CDR3 DNA sequence: TGTGCCAGCAGTTTTCGGACAGGGCTTGCCGGGGAGCTGTTTTTT. As protein: CASSFRTGLAGELFF.

The chain has TRBV20-1 and TRBJ2-7; 9 nucleotides align to TRBD1. V lost 3 bases to trimming and J lost 4 bases; unmatched junction nucleotides: 19. Germline V gene data show CDR1 as DFQATT and CDR2 as SNEGSKA (reference sequence). This CDR3 has 18 amino acids. CDR3 protein: CSASAGITGGANHYEQYF. CDR3 nucleotides: TGCAGTGCTAGTGCGGGAATCACAGGGGGCGCGAACCATTACGAGCAGTACTTC.

The chain carries TRBV7-9 and TRBJ2-1; the match to TRBD2 covers 9 bases. CDR3 size: 18 residues. Germline CDR1 SEHNR, CDR2 FQNEAQ (reference sequence). V lost 2 bases, J lost 0 bases, and 8 bases stayed unmatched. The CDR3 coding sequence is TGTGCCAGCAGCTTAATAATAGCGGGAGTCTCCTCCTACAATGAGCAGTTCTTC. Translated, it gives CASSLIIAGVSSYNEQFF.

V is TRBV20-1 and J is TRBJ2-7; D is perhaps TRBD1 (5 bases). This CDR3 has 11 residues. Trimming pared 6 bases from V and 6 bases from J, leaving 12 bases between. Germline CDR1 is DFQATT and CDR2 is SNEGSKA (reference sequence). The CDR3 DNA reads as TGCAGTGCAAGCAGGGTGGGCGAGCAGTACTTC. It is translated as CSASRVGEQYF.

The chain is built from TRBV27 and TRBJ2-1; 10 bases line up with TRBD2. Germline V gene lookup returns CDR1 MNHEY and CDR2 SMNVEV (reference sequence). CDR3 size: 16 residues. The J segment lost 7 bases and the V segment lost 3 bases, leaving 9 bases of the junction unmatched. The CDR3 loop reads CASSFGSSGSGNEQFF. Here the CDR3 DNA reads TGTGCCAGCAGTTTCGGTTCTAGCGGGAGTGGGAATGAGCAGTTCTTC.

Concerning this clone: The sample carries other DNA sequences with the same CDR3. V usage is TRBV18 and J usage is TRBJ1-5; weak D call: TRBD1 (5 bases). The V gene lost 3 bases and the J gene lost 2 bases, with 11 bases spanning the gap. Germline V gene lookup returns CDR1 KGHSH and CDR2 LQKENI. The CDR3 sequence is 15 residues long. The chain's CDR3 is CASSPREGRNQPQHF. Here the CDR3 DNA reads TGTGCCAGCTCACCCAGGGAGGGACGCAATCAGCCCCAGCATTTT.

This rearrangement joins TRBV11-2 to TRBJ2-7; D gene unclear. The CDR3 is 11 residues long. Trimming removed 7 bases from V and 6 bases from J, with 10 bases in between. Germline lookup yields CDR1 SGHAT and CDR2 FQNNGV. CDR3 DNA sequence: TGTGCCAGCACTCCCGGAGTCGAGCAGTACTTC. Translation gives CASTPGVEQYF.

The genes are TRBV11-2 and TRBJ2-7, with 7 positions matching TRBD2. CDR1 SGHAT and CDR2 FQNNGV come from the germline V gene. This CDR3 has 15 residues. V shed 7 bases, J shed 2 bases, and the junction held 11 bases outside the gene matches. CDR3: CASNPGLRGTYEQYF. For the CDR3, the DNA is TGTGCCAGCAACCCGGGGTTGCGGGGGACCTACGAGCAGTACTTC.

This chain connects TRBV6-6 to TRBJ2-7, with 11 bases that match TRBD2. J was trimmed by 3 bases and V by 7 bases; bases with no gene match: 5. The CDR3 consists of 14 residues. Germline CDR1 is MNHNY and CDR2 is SVGAGI (reference sequence). CDR3 nucleotide sequence: TGTGCCAGCACTATCGGGACTAGCGGCTACGAGCAGTACTTC. As protein: CASTIGTSGYEQYF.

The chain couples TRBV18 to TRBJ1-2, with 7 bases lining up with TRBD1. CDR1 is KGHSH, CDR2 LQKENI, per germline. The CDR3 is 17 residues long. Trimming removed 0 bases from V and 4 bases from J; junction bases left unmatched: 11. CDR3 bases: TGTGCCAGCTCACCACCGGGGTCCAGGGGGTGGCTCTATGGCTACACCTTC. It is translated as CASSPPGSRGWLYGYTF. The entire variable domain, with the rest obtained from reference TRBV18 and TRBJ1-2, is as follows: NAGVMQNPRHLVRRRGQEARLRCSPMKGHSHVYWYRQLPEEGLKFMVYLQKENIIDESGMPKERFSAEFPKEGPSILRIQQVVRGDSAAYFCASSPPGSRGWLYGYTFGSGTRLTVV.